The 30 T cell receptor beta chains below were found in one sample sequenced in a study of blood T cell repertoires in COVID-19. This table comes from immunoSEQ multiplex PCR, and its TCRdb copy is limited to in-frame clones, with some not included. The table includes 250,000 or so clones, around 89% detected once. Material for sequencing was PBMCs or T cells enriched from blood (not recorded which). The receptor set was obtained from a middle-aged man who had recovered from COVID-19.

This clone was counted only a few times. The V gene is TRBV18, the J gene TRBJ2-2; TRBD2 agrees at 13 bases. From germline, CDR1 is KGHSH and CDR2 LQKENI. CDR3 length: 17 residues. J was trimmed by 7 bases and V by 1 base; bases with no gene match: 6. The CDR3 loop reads CASSPLTGTSGIGELFF. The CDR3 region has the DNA TGTGCCAGCTCACCACTTACCGGGACTAGCGGGATCGGGGAGCTGTTTTTT.

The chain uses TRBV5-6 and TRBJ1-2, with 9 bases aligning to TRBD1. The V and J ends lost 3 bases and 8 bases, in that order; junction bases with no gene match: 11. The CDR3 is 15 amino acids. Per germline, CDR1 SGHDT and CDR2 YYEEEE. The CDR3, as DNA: TGTGCCAGCAGCTATCGCAACACAGGGGGCGAAGGCTACACCTTC. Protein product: CASSYRNTGGEGYTF.

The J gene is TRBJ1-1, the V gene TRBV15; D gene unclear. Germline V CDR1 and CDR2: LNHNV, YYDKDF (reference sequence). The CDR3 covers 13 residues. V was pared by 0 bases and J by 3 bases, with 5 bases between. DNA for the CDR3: TGTGCCACCAGCAGAGATATGTACACTGAAGCTTTCTTT. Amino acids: CATSRDMYTEAFF.

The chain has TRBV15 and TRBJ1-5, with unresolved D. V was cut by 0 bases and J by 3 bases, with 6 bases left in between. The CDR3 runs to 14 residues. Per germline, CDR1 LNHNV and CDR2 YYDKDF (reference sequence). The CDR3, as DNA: TGTGCCACCAGCAGAGAACAGTACAATCAGCCCCAGCATTTT. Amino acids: CATSREQYNQPQHF.

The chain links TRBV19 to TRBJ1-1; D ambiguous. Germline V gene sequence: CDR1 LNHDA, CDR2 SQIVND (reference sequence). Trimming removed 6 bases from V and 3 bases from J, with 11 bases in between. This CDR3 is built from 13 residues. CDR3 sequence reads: CASRITRDTEAFF. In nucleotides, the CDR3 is TGTGCCAGTAGAATTACTCGGGACACTGAAGCTTTCTTT.

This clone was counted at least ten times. The CDR3 reads CASSLKAGAGPQETQYF. CDR3 sequence (DNA): TGTGCCAGCAGCTTGAAAGCGGGGGCGGGGCCCCAAGAGACCCAGTACTTC. This rearrangement joins TRBV5-4 to TRBJ2-5, with 8 bases fitting TRBD2. Per the germline V gene, CDR1 is SGHNT and CDR2 is YYREEE (reference sequence). The length of the CDR3 is 17 residues. The junction had 9 bases not matched to a gene; V was cut back by 1 base and J by 1 base.

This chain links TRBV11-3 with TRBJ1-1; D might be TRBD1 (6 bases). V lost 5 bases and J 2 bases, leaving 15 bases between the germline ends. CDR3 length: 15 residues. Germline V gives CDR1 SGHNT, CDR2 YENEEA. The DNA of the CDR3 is TGTGCCAGCAGCCTGACGCTGGGGGCCAACACTGAAGCTTTCTTT. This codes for CASSLTLGANTEAFF.

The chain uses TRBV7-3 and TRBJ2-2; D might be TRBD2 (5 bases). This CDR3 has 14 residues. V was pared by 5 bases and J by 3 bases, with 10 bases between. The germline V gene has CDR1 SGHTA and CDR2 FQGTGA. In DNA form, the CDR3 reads TGTGCCAGCAGCGGCCGGGATTACACCGGGGAGCTGTTTTTT. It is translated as CASSGRDYTGELFF.

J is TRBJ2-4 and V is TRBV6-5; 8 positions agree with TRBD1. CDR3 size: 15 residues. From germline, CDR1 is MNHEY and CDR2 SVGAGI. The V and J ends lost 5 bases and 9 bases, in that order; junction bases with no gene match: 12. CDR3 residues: CASSPRTGTGSIQYF. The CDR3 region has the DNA TGTGCCAGCAGTCCACGGACAGGGACGGGGTCCATTCAGTACTTC.

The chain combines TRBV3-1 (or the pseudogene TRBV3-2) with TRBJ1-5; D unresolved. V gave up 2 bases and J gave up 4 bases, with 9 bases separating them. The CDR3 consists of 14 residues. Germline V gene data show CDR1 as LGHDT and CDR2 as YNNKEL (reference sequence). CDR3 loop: CASSQFTTNQPQHF. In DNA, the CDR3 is TGTGCCAGCAGCCAATTCACGACAAATCAGCCCCAGCATTTT.

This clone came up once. CDR3 in DNA: TGTGCCAGCAGCCCGCGACAGGGGGGCTTTCTTTCTAATGAAAAACTGTTTTTT. It yields the protein CASSPRQGGFLSNEKLFF. The gene calls are TRBV7-8 and TRBJ1-4; 9 bases are shared with TRBD1. CDR1 is SGHVS, CDR2 FQNEAQ, per germline. The CDR3 length is 18 residues. V shed 5 bases, J shed 3 bases, and the junction held 13 bases outside the gene matches. The variable domain in full, completed from reference TRBV7-8 and TRBJ1-4, reads GAGVSQSPRYKVAKRGQDVALRCDPISGHVSLFWYQQALGQGPEFLTYFQNEAQLDKSGLPSDRFFAERPEGSVSTLKIQRTQQEDSAVYLCASSPRQGGFLSNEKLFFGSGTQLSVL.

CDR3 coding DNA: TGTGCCAGCAGACGTCCTACAGGGTTGAACACTGAAGCTTTCTTT. It specifies CASRRPTGLNTEAFF. The V and J genes are TRBV7-9 and TRBJ1-1, with D possibly matching TRBD1 (6 bases). The CDR3 sequence is 15 residues long. V shed 6 bases and J shed 0 bases, with 14 bases lying between them. From germline, CDR1 is SEHNR and CDR2 FQNEAQ (reference sequence).

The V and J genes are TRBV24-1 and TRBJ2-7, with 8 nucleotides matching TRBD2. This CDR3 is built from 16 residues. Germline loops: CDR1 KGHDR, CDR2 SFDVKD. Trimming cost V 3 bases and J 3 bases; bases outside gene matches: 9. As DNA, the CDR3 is TGTGCCACCAGTGATGGACCCGGACTAGCAGGCTACGAGCAGTACTTC. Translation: CATSDGPGLAGYEQYF.

Here the CDR3 reads CAISKDSPNEKLFF. The DNA for the CDR3 is TGTGCCATCAGTAAGGACAGCCCTAATGAAAAACTGTTTTTT. The chain recombines TRBV10-3 with TRBJ1-4; perhaps TRBD1 as D (6 bases). Germline-derived CDR1 and CDR2 are ENHRY and SYGVKD. The CDR3 runs to 14 residues. The V end was cut by 5 bases, the J end by 3 bases, with 10 bases between.

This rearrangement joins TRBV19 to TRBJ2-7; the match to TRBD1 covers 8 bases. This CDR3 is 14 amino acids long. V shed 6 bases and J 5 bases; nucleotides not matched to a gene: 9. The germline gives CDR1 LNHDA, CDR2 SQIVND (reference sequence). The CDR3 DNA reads TGTGCCAGTAGCAATGTCCAGGGGGCCCACGAGCAGTACTTC. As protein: CASSNVQGAHEQYF.

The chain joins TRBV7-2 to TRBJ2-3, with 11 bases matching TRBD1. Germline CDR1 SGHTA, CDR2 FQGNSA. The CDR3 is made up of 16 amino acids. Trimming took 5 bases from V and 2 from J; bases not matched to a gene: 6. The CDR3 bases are TGTGCCAGCAGCGTCCGGGACAGGGGGAACACAGATACGCAGTATTTT. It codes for CASSVRDRGNTDTQYF.

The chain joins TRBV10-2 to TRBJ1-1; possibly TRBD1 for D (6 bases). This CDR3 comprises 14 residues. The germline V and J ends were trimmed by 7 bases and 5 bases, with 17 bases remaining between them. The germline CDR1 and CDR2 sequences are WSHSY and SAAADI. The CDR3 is CASTPVGGRTEAFF. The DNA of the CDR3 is TGCGCCAGCACCCCCGTGGGGGGGCGAACTGAAGCTTTCTTT.

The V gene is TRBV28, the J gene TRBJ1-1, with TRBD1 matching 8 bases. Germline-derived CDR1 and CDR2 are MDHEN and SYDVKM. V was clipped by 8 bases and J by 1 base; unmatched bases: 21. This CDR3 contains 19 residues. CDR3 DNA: TGTGCCAGCCCTCGACGGTTTGGCAGGGGGCTTTTTAGGAACACTGAAGCTTTCTTT. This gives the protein CASPRRFGRGLFRNTEAFF.

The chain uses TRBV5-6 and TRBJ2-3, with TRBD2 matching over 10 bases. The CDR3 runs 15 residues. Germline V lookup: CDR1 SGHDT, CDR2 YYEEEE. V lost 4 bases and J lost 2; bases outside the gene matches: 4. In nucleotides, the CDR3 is TGTGCCAGCAGCAGGACTAGCGGCTACACAGATACGCAGTATTTT. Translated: CASSRTSGYTDTQYF.

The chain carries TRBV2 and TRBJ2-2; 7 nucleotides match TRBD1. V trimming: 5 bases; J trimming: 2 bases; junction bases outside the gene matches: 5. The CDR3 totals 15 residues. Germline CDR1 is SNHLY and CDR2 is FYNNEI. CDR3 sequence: CASSRQGTNTGELFF. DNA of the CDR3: TGTGCCAGCAGTCGACAGGGTACCAACACCGGGGAGCTGTTTTTT.

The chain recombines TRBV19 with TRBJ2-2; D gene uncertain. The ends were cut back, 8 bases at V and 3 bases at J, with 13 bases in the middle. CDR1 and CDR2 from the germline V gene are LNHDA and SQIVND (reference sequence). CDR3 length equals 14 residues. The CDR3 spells CASLEPPYTGELFF. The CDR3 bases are TGTGCCAGTCTCGAGCCGCCCTACACCGGGGAGCTGTTTTTT.

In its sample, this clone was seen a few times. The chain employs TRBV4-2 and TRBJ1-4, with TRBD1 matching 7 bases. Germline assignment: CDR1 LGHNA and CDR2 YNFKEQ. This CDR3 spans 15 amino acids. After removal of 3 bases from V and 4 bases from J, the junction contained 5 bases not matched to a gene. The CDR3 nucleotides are TGTGCCAGCAGCCACAACAGGGGTGATAATGAAAAACTGTTTTTT. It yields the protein CASSHNRGDNEKLFF.

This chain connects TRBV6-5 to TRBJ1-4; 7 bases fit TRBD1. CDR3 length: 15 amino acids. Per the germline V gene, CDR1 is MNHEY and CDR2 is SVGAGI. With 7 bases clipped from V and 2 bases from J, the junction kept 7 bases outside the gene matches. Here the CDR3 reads CASKQGKGTNEKLFF. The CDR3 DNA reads TGTGCCAGCAAACAGGGGAAGGGGACTAATGAAAAACTGTTTTTT.

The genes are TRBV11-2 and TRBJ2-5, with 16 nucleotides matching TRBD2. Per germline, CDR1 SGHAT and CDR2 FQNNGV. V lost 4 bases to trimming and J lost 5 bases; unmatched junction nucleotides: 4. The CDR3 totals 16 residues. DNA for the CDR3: TGTGCCAGCAGCTGGGGACTAGCGGGAGGGCAGGAGACCCAGTACTTC. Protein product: CASSWGLAGGQETQYF. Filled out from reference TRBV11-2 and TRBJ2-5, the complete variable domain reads EAGVAQSPRYKIIEKRQSVAFWCNPISGHATLYWYQQILGQGPKLLIQFQNNGVVDDSQLPKDRFSAERLKGVDSTLKIQPAKLEDSAVYLCASSWGLAGGQETQYFGPGTRLLVL.

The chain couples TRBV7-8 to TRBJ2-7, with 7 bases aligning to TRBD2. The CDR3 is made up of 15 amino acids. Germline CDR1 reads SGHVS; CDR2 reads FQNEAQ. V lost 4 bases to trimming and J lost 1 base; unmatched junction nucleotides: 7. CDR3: CASSSKAGLSYEQYF. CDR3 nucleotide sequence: TGTGCCAGCAGCTCCAAAGCGGGATTGTCCTACGAGCAGTACTTC. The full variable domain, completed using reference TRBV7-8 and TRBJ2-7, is GAGVSQSPRYKVAKRGQDVALRCDPISGHVSLFWYQQALGQGPEFLTYFQNEAQLDKSGLPSDRFFAERPEGSVSTLKIQRTQQEDSAVYLCASSSKAGLSYEQYFGPGTRLTVT.

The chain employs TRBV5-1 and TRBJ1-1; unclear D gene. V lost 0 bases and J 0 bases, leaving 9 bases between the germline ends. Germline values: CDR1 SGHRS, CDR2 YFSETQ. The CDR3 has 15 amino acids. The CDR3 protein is CASSLDPVMNTEAFF. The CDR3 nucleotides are TGCGCCAGCAGCTTGGATCCGGTCATGAACACTGAAGCTTTCTTT.

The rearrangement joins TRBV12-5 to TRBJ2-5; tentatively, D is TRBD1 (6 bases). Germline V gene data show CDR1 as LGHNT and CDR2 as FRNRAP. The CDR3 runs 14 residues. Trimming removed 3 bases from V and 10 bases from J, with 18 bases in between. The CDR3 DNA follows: TGTGCTAGTGGTTTTTCCCATATACCAGGGGTCCAGTACTTC. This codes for CASGFSHIPGVQYF.

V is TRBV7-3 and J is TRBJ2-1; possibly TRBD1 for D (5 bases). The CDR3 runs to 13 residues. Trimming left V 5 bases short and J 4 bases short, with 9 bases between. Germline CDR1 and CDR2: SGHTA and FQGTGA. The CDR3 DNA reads TGTGCCAGCAGCCGTGGGGCGTACAATGAGCAGTTCTTC. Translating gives CASSRGAYNEQFF.

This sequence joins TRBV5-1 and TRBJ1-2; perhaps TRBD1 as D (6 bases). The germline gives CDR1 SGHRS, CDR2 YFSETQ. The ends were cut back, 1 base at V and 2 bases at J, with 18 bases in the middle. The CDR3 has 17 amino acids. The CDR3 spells CASSLSLSPGQNYGYTF. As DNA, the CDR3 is TGCGCCAGCAGCTTGTCTTTATCGCCGGGACAAAACTATGGCTACACCTTC.

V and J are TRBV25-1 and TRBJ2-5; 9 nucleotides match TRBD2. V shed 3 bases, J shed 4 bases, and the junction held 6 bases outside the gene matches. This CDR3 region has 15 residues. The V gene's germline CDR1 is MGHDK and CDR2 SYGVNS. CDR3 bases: TGTGCCAGCAGTGATTATGCGGGGGGGCGAGAGACCCAGTACTTC. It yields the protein CASSDYAGGRETQYF.